The 9 T cell receptor beta chains in this list originate from one sample, sequenced in a study of T-cell reconstitution after alpha-beta-depleted transplantation in children. Unique molecular identifiers tagged the TCRbeta library. Each CDR3 protein gets one entry after TCRdb re-called the PCR reads with MiXCR. The sample shows 600,000 to 700,000 distinct CDR3 sequences, less than 15% of them seen only once. The sequencing used PBMCs, collected before TCRalphabeta/CD19-depleted stem cell transplant. These receptors all stem from a girl aged 2-9 years with congenital amegakaryocytic thrombocytopenia, due to receive a stem cell transplant.

The rearrangement joins TRBV19 to TRBJ1-2; a possible D gene is TRBD1 (5 bases). The germline gives CDR1 LNHDA, CDR2 SQIVND (reference sequence). The CDR3 loop spans 17 amino acids. V lost 8 bases and J 5 bases, leaving 27 bases between the germline ends. CDR3 coding DNA: TGTGCCAGTCGCCCACCTCCGGGACGAGGGGAAATTTATGGCTACACCTTC. It encodes CASRPPPGRGEIYGYTF.

The chain has TRBV4-1 and TRBJ2-1, with a possible D match to TRBD2 (5 bases). Trimming took off 1 base at V and 1 base at J, with 11 bases between the two ends. This CDR3 comprises 16 residues. Germline values: CDR1 MGHRA, CDR2 YSYEKL. CDR3 sequence reads: CASSQAPSGSYNEQFF. CDR3 in DNA: TGCGCCAGCAGCCAAGCGCCGAGCGGATCCTACAATGAGCAGTTCTTC.

This clonotype was counted at least ten times. The rearrangement links TRBV5-1 to TRBJ2-5; TRBD2 matches at 11 bases. J was trimmed by 7 bases and V by 0 bases; bases with no gene match: 8. Germline values: CDR1 SGHRS, CDR2 YFSETQ. The CDR3 covers 16 residues. The CDR3 here is CASSLVLAGGPGTQYF. The CDR3 bases are TGCGCCAGCAGCTTGGTGCTAGCGGGAGGCCCGGGGACCCAGTACTTC.

The chain employs TRBV10-3 and TRBJ2-3; 12 nucleotides match TRBD2. From germline, CDR1 is ENHRY and CDR2 SYGVKD. The J segment lost 2 bases and the V segment lost 0 bases, leaving 6 bases of the junction unmatched. This CDR3 spans 18 amino acids. The CDR3, as DNA: TGTGCCATCAGTGAGTCGAGGCTAGCGGGAGGGCCCACAGATACGCAGTATTTT. It specifies CAISESRLAGGPTDTQYF.

This clonotype was seen many times. The CDR3 coding sequence is TGCAGCGCCGCCTTGGGGCACAACACCGGGGAGCTGTTTTTT. It codes for CSAALGHNTGELFF. The chain has TRBV29-1 and TRBJ2-2; D might be TRBD1 (5 bases). From germline, CDR1 is SQVTM and CDR2 ANQGSEA. The CDR3 is 14 amino acids. Trimming removed 7 bases from V and 2 bases from J, with 14 bases in between.

The V call is TRBV14, the J call TRBJ2-1; TRBD2 matches at 7 bases. The CDR3 sequence is 14 residues long. Losses at the gene ends were 0 bases for V and 6 bases for J; bases not matched to a gene: 2. Germline loops: CDR1 SGHDN, CDR2 FVKESK. CDR3 in amino acids: CASSQELAINEQFF. The CDR3 DNA reads as TGTGCCAGCAGCCAAGAACTAGCGATCAATGAGCAGTTCTTC.

In this sample, this clonotype turned up many times. This sequence joins TRBV20-1 and TRBJ2-1; TRBD2 aligns across 7 bases. With V trimmed by 6 bases and J by 2 bases, 13 bases remained unmatched. Germline CDR1 and CDR2: DFQATT and SNEGSKA (reference sequence). CDR3 length: 16 amino acids. The CDR3 is CSAIPVPGRAYNEQFF. The CDR3 nucleotides read TGCAGTGCCATCCCGGTGCCAGGGAGGGCCTACAATGAGCAGTTCTTC.

V is TRBV12-3 or TRBV12-4 and J is TRBJ2-5; 10 bases match TRBD2. There are 16 residues in the CDR3. V lost 3 bases to trimming and J lost 3 bases; unmatched junction nucleotides: 7. CDR3 sequence (DNA): TGTGCCAGCAGTTTTTGGCTAGCGGGAGAAGAAGAGACCCAGTACTTC. Protein sequence: CASSFWLAGEEETQYF.

This rearrangement joins TRBV5-1 to TRBJ2-4; D assignment may be TRBD1 or TRBD2 (6 bases each). Between the trimmed V and J ends, which lost 4 bases and 1 base, there was a span of 15 bases. The CDR3 runs to 16 residues. Germline V gene data show CDR1 as SGHRS and CDR2 as YFSETQ. DNA for the CDR3: TGCGCCAGCAGCCCTAAGGGGGGAGTGGCCAAAAACATTCAGTACTTC. This encodes CASSPKGGVAKNIQYF.